Each of the 13 T cell receptor beta chains below was sequenced from the same sample in a study of T cell responses to AZD1222 COVID-19 vaccine. This table comes from immunoSEQ multiplex PCR, and its TCRdb copy is limited to in-frame clones, with some not included. The table lists 95,000 to 150,000 clones, over 85% of them singletons, with almost 4.5% in the top ten. The input for sequencing was peripheral blood, taken on day 0 of AZD1222 vaccination. These receptors originate from an adult in good health.

This sequence joins TRBV19 and TRBJ1-3, with D uncertain. V lost 5 bases, J lost 0 bases, and 8 bases lay in between. Germline loops: CDR1 LNHDA, CDR2 SQIVND (reference sequence). The CDR3 length is 14 residues. The chain's CDR3 is CASSRAGSGNTIYF. In DNA form, the CDR3 reads TGTGCCAGTAGTCGGGCGGGCTCTGGAAACACCATATATTTT.

The V gene is TRBV5-1, the J gene TRBJ1-3; D is ambiguous. With 1 base removed from V and 4 bases from J, the gap between germline ends came to 6 bases. CDR1 and CDR2 from the germline V gene are SGHRS and YFSETQ. There are 13 residues in the CDR3. CDR3 sequence reads: CASSLFMGNTIYF. The CDR3 nucleotides are TGCGCCAGCAGCTTGTTCATGGGAAACACCATATATTTT.

This rearrangement joins TRBV5-1 to TRBJ2-1; 9 bases align to TRBD2. Germline V CDR1 and CDR2: SGHRS, YFSETQ. This CDR3 region has 15 residues. Germline trimming cut 4 bases from V and 4 bases from J; bases unmatched to any gene: 6. CDR3 region: CASSETSGVYNEQFF. The CDR3 bases are TGCGCCAGCAGCGAGACTAGCGGAGTTTACAATGAGCAGTTCTTC.

This chain joins TRBV7-9 and TRBJ2-2; D is unclear. This CDR3 has 13 amino acids. The V end lost 1 base, the J end lost 5 bases, and 5 bases lay between the germline ends. Looked up from germline, CDR1 is SEHNR and CDR2 is FQNEAQ (reference sequence). In DNA, the CDR3 is TGTGCCAGCAGCTTAGGTGGGACCGGGGAGCTGTTTTTT. This sequence encodes CASSLGGTGELFF.

V gene TRBV28 combines with J gene TRBJ2-6; perhaps D is TRBD1 or TRBD2 (6 bases each). CDR1 is MDHEN and CDR2 is SYDVKM in the germline V gene. With 2 bases removed from V and 2 bases from J, the gap between germline ends came to 7 bases. The CDR3 runs 15 residues. The CDR3 nucleotides are TGTGCCAGCAGTTTAGGGGGGCCTGGGGCCAACGTCCTGACTTTC. Protein product: CASSLGGPGANVLTF.

The chain is built from TRBV6-1 and TRBJ1-6; D is undetermined. The CDR3 is 15 amino acids. The V and J ends lost 3 bases and 5 bases respectively, with 11 bases between them. CDR1 and CDR2 from the germline V gene are MNHNS and SASEGT. DNA for the CDR3: TGTGCCAGCAGTGATAAGTGGCCGAATAATTCACCCCTCCACTTT. Its translation: CASSDKWPNNSPLHF.

This clone was seen a few times. The chain is built from TRBV21-1 and TRBJ1-5; the DNA was not used to check the table's D call, TRBD1. TRBV21-1 is shown as a pseudogene. This CDR3 comprises 16 residues. The CDR3 DNA reads as TGTGCCAGCAGCAAATCAGACAGAAGGGACAATCAGCCCCAGCATTTT. It encodes CASSKSDRRDNQPQHF.

The chain links TRBV28 to TRBJ1-1, with D unclear. The CDR3 runs to 16 residues. Germline V gene sequence: CDR1 MDHEN, CDR2 SYDVKM. The V gene lost 6 bases and the J gene lost 0 bases, with 17 bases spanning the gap. The CDR3 coding sequence is TGTGCCAGCAGCACTACCGGAAGAAACATGAACACTGAAGCTTTCTTT. Residues: CASSTTGRNMNTEAFF.

J is TRBJ2-1 and V is TRBV28; TRBD2 is a possible D gene (6 bases). The germline gives CDR1 MDHEN, CDR2 SYDVKM. The V end was cut by 2 bases, the J end by 3 bases, with 20 bases between. CDR3 length: 18 amino acids. CDR3 amino acids: CASSLLTGTRLNYNEQFF. CDR3 coding DNA: TGTGCCAGCAGTTTACTTACCGGGACTCGACTGAACTACAATGAGCAGTTCTTC.

The chain has TRBV6-5 and TRBJ1-1; possibly TRBD1 for D (5 bases). Germline CDR1 reads MNHEY; CDR2 reads SVGAGI. Trimming pared 7 bases from V and 3 bases from J, leaving 12 bases between. This CDR3 has 13 residues. CDR3 DNA sequence: TGTGCCAGCACCCTCGGGGGATACACTGAAGCTTTCTTT. It yields the protein CASTLGGYTEAFF.

The CDR3 DNA sequence: TGTGCCAGCAGTGACTCTCAAGAGACCCAGTACTTC. Amino acids: CASSDSQETQYF. The chain employs TRBV6-4 and TRBJ2-5; D not resolved. The CDR3 length is 12 residues. V was clipped by 0 bases and J by 2 bases, with 1 base between them. Germline CDR1 MRHNA, CDR2 SNTAGT.

This rearrangement joins TRBV7-9 to TRBJ2-2; D might be TRBD1 (5 bases). Per the germline V gene, CDR1 is SEHNR and CDR2 is FQNEAQ (reference sequence). This CDR3 spans 14 amino acids. The V end was cut by 4 bases, the J end by 6 bases, with 12 bases between. CDR3 sequence reads: CASSSIQGPGELFF. DNA of the CDR3: TGTGCCAGCAGCTCTATCCAGGGCCCCGGGGAGCTGTTTTTT. The whole variable domain, remainder taken from reference TRBV7-9 and TRBJ2-2, is DTGVSQNPRHKITKRGQNVTFRCDPISEHNRLYWYRQTLGQGPEFLTYFQNEAQLEKSRLLSDRFSAERPKGSFSTLEIQRTEQGDSAMYLCASSSIQGPGELFFGEGSRLTVL.

The gene calls are TRBV28 and TRBJ2-7; D tentatively reads TRBD1 or TRBD2 (5 bases each). Trimming took 3 bases from V and 2 from J, leaving 11 bases between them. CDR3 length: 14 amino acids. Germline V gene sequence: CDR1 MDHEN, CDR2 SYDVKM. In DNA, the CDR3 is TGTGCCAGCAGTTTCCACAGGACTCCCTACGAGCAGTACTTC. Protein sequence: CASSFHRTPYEQYF. The full variable domain, its missing parts supplied by reference TRBV28 and TRBJ2-7, is DVKVTQSSRYLVKRTGEKVFLECVQDMDHENMFWYRQDPGLGLRLIYFSYDVKMKEKGDIPEGYSVSREKKERFSLILESASTNQTSMYLCASSFHRTPYEQYFGPGTRLTVT.